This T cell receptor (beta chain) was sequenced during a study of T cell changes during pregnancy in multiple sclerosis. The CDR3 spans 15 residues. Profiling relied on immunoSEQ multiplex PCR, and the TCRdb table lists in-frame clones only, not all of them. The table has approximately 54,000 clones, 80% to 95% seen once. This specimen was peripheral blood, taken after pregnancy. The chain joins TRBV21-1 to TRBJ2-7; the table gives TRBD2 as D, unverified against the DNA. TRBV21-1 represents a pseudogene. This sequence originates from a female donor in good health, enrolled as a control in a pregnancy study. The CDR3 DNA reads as TGTGCCAGCGGCGGGGCTAGCGGGGTCCATTACGAGCAGTACTTC. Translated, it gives CASGGASGVHYEQYF.